The source of this T cell receptor (beta chain) is a study of blood T cell repertoires in COVID-19. Looking at the study overall: Sources were T cells, B-cell-depleted T cells, or PBMCs; the material itself was cDNA or gDNA.

Individuals drawn from about 26 US areas were roughly 18 to 95 years old. The study assigned cohorts using participant-reported clinical history. Unmatched junction bases numbered 3, after V lost 1 base and J lost 4 bases. Germline V gives CDR1 LNHDA, CDR2 SQIVND (reference sequence). CDR3 size: 15 residues. Libraries were prepared by immunoSEQ multiplex PCR; TCRdb keeps only in-frame clonotypes and omits some of them. The sample contains about 300,000 clones, just over 85% of which appear only once. The clonotype originates from a woman aged 18-30 years who had recovered from COVID-19. V and J are TRBV19 and TRBJ2-5, with 10 bases identical to TRBD1. The specimen was PBMCs or T cells enriched from blood (not recorded which). The CDR3 is CASSIGQGAPETQYF. CDR3 bases: TGTGCCAGTAGTATAGGACAGGGGGCGCCAGAGACCCAGTACTTC.